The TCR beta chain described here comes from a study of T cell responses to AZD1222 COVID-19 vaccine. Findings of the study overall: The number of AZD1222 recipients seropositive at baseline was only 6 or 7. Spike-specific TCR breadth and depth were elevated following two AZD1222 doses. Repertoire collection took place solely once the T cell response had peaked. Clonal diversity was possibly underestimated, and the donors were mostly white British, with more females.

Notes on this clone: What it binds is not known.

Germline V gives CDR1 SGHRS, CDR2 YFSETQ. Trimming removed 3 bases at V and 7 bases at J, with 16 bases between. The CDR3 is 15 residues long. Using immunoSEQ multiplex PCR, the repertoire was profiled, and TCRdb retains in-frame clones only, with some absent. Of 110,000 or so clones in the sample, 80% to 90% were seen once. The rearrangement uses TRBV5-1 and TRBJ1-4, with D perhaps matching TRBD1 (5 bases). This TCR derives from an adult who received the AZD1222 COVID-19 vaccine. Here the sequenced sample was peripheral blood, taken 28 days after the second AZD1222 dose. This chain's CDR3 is CASSSGEGYGEKLFF. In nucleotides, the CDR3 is TGCGCCAGCAGCTCCGGGGAGGGGTACGGTGAAAAACTGTTTTTT. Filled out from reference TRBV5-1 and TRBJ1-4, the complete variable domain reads KAGVTQTPRYLIKTRGQQVTLSCSPISGHRSVSWYQQTPGQGLQFLFEYFSETQRNKGNFPGRFSGRQFSNSRSEMNVSTLELGDSALYLCASSSGEGYGEKLFFGSGTQLSVL.